The rows below give T cell receptor beta chains drawn from one sample of a study of blood T cell repertoires in COVID-19. Method: immunoSEQ multiplex PCR; TCRdb's copy keeps in-frame clones and lacks some. The sample includes some 280,000 clones, roughly 89% seen only once; the top ten take around 3%. Sequenced material: peripheral blood. These receptors originate from a woman aged 25 to 39 with active or convalescent COVID-19. Each CDR3 is given with its conserved first and last residue. A D gene is named only where the DNA matches it firmly. Size is stated for part of the rows, as once, few or many counts, or as a class when the clone is expanded.

>TRBV30|TRBJ2-3|-|TRBD2
TGTGCCTGGAGTGTGGGGCTAGCGGGGGGGAGTACGCAGTATTTT
CAWSVGLAGGSTQYF
>TRBV7-3|TRBJ2-1|few|-
TGTGCCAGCAGCTTAAGGACCCCGGGGGGCCGAGCAATCCACAATGAGCAGTTCTTC
CASSLRTPGGRAIHNEQFF
>TRBV28|TRBJ1-3|-|-
TGTGCCAGCAGTTTATTGTCAGGGGAGGGAAACACCATATATTTT
CASSLLSGEGNTIYF
>TRBV19|TRBJ2-2|-|-
TGTGCCAGTAGTATCCCTCTCAACACCGGGGAGCTGTTTTTT
CASSIPLNTGELFF
>TRBV6-6|TRBJ2-5|-|TRBD2
TGTGCCAGCAGTCCCCGACTAGCGGGGGGCCGTCAAGAGACCCAGTACTTC
CASSPRLAGGRQETQYF
>TRBV7-2|TRBJ2-1|once|TRBD2
TGTGCCAGCAGCTTAGCGCGTCTAGCGGGGGAAGAGCAGTTCTTC
CASSLARLAGEEQFF
>TRBV4-2|TRBJ1-2|-|-
TGTGCCAGCAGCCCCCGGGAACATTCGGGTGGCTACACCTTC
CASSPREHSGGYTF
>TRBV4-1|TRBJ2-7|once|TRBD1
TGCGCCAGCAGCCATCGGACAGGCCCCTACTCCTACGAGCAGTACTTC
CASSHRTGPYSYEQYF
>TRBV27|TRBJ1-1|-|TRBD1
TGTGCCAGCTGGGGACAGGGTCGTACTGAAGCTTTCTTT
CASWGQGRTEAFF
>TRBV5-6|TRBJ2-1|-|TRBD2
TGTGCCAGCAGCTTTAGCGGGGGGCTAGGCAATGAGCAGTTCTTC
CASSFSGGLGNEQFF
>TRBV7-2|TRBJ1-2|once|TRBD1
TGTGCCAGCAGCTTAGTTCTTGGGACAGCCTATGGCTACACCTTC
CASSLVLGTAYGYTF
>TRBV27|TRBJ1-2|-|-
TGTGCCAGCAGTTCTGCGGGGTCGGACTATGGCTACACCTTC
CASSSAGSDYGYTF
>TRBV9|TRBJ2-1|-|TRBD2
TGTGCCAGCAGCGTAGGGGGTCTAGCGGGGAACAATGAGCAGTTCTTC
CASSVGGLAGNNEQFF
>TRBV9|TRBJ2-7|-|TRBD1
TGTGCCAGCAGCGCCGGGACAGGGTTCTCCGAGCAGTACTTC
CASSAGTGFSEQYF
>TRBV25-1|TRBJ1-3|-|-
TGTGCCAGCAGTGAAGGATATGGAGACACCATATATTTT
CASSEGYGDTIYF
>TRBV9|TRBJ2-1|-|TRBD2
TGTGCCAGCAGCGATGGCGGTAGCGGGGCATATGAGCAGTTCTTC
CASSDGGSGAYEQFF
>TRBV7-9|TRBJ2-1|-|TRBD1
TGTGCCAGCAGCTGGACAGGGAGTGAGCAGTTCTTC
CASSWTGSEQFF
>TRBV7-2|TRBJ2-1|-|-
TGTGCCAGCAGCTTGCAACAGAAGAGGGCAGGTGAGCAGTTCTTC
CASSLQQKRAGEQFF
>TRBV5-1|TRBJ2-2|-|-
TGCGCCAGCAGCTGGCAGGGAACCACCGGGGAGCTGTTTTTT
CASSWQGTTGELFF
>TRBV19|TRBJ1-5|-|TRBD1
TGTGCCAGTAGTATGGGGGACAGGGTATGGGGACAGCCCCAGCATTTT
CASSMGDRVWGQPQHF
>TRBV28|TRBJ1-2|-|-
TGTGCCAGCAGTTTAGGGAGGGTTCTTCACTATGGCTACACCTTC
CASSLGRVLHYGYTF
>TRBV19|TRBJ1-5|-|-
TGTGCCAGTAGTATAACGCGTAATCAGCCCCAGCATTTT
CASSITRNQPQHF
>TRBV5-6|TRBJ1-3|-|TRBD1
TGTGCCAGCAGCGCCCAGACAGGGGCATTAAACACCATATATTTT
CASSAQTGALNTIYF
>TRBV4-2|TRBJ2-3|-|-
TGTGCCAGCAGCCCCTGGGGCCAAGATACGCAGTATTTT
CASSPWGQDTQYF
>TRBV5-4|TRBJ2-3|-|-
TGTGCCAGCAGCCTACAGGGAAGCACAGATACGCAGTATTTT
CASSLQGSTDTQYF
>TRBV5-6|TRBJ1-1|once|-
TGTGCCAGCAGCTTGGGAGGGCCGGGCACTGAAGCTTTCTTT
CASSLGGPGTEAFF
>TRBV27|TRBJ1-1|-|-
TGTGCCAGCAGTTTATACGGGGGGCCCACTGAAGCTTTCTTT
CASSLYGGPTEAFF
>TRBV3-1/TRBV3-2|TRBJ2-5|-|TRBD2
TGTGCCAGCAGCCTGATCGGGGGGCAAGAGACCCAGTACTTC
CASSLIGGQETQYF